One and the same sample provided the 10 T cell receptor beta chains below, sequenced in a study of blood T cells in healthy people across ages. The second PCR ran roughly 7 to 11 cycles with a sample-barcoded 5' primer and J-beta primers. Using its own MiXCR run on the 5' RACE reads, TCRdb lists one record per CDR3 protein. Found here are 450,000 to 650,000 distinct CDR3 sequences, approximately 25% of them singletons; the top ten hold 8.7%. Another study also made use of these data, one on T cells of mothers and their children.

The specimen was blood. These TCRs come from a boy aged 5-17 years in good health.

This chain connects TRBV28 to TRBJ2-7, with a possible D match to TRBD1 (6 bases). This CDR3 comprises 15 residues. Per the germline V gene, CDR1 is MDHEN and CDR2 is SYDVKM. The V end was cut by 7 bases, the J end by 2 bases, with 18 bases between. CDR3 sequence: CASTSTRQGTYEQYF. The CDR3 DNA reads as TGTGCCAGCACCTCAACCCGTCAGGGGACCTACGAGCAGTACTTC. The full variable domain, completed using reference TRBV28 and TRBJ2-7, is DVKVTQSSRYLVKRTGEKVFLECVQDMDHENMFWYRQDPGLGLRLIYFSYDVKMKEKGDIPEGYSVSREKKERFSLILESASTNQTSMYLCASTSTRQGTYEQYFGPGTRLTVT.

This rearrangement joins TRBV4-3 to TRBJ1-2; D call uncertain. V dropped 0 bases and J dropped 2 bases, with 19 bases sitting between them. The CDR3 covers 18 residues. Germline-derived CDR1 and CDR2 are LGHNA and YSLEER. The CDR3 bases are TGCGCCAGCAGCCAAGAATATAGTCGGACGAACCTAAACTATGGCTACACCTTC. This sequence encodes CASSQEYSRTNLNYGYTF.

This clonotype was found a few times. The chain has TRBV4-3 and TRBJ2-3, with D unclear. This CDR3 region has 13 residues. Germline lookup yields CDR1 LGHNA and CDR2 YSLEER. With 4 bases removed from V and 5 bases from J, the gap between germline ends came to 10 bases. The CDR3 region has the DNA TGCGCCAGCAGCCCGACGGAGTTAGATACGCAGTATTTT. Amino acid sequence: CASSPTELDTQYF.

V gene TRBV5-1 combines with J gene TRBJ2-1; TRBD2 agrees at 9 bases. In germline, CDR1 is SGHRS, CDR2 YFSETQ. The CDR3 has 15 residues. The ends lost 4 bases at V and 8 bases at J; junction bases unmatched: 10. The CDR3 DNA reads as TGCGCCAGCAGCCCGCGTAGCGGGAGAGGATATGAGCAGTTCTTC. Translating gives CASSPRSGRGYEQFF.

V gene TRBV28 combines with J gene TRBJ2-5; 8 nucleotides agree with TRBD2. The DNA end lines up better with TRBJ2-1; the J call may be wrong. This CDR3 is 15 amino acids long. Per the germline V gene, CDR1 is MDHEN and CDR2 is SYDVKM. The CDR3 here is CASSPSAGALNEQFF. CDR3 nucleotides: TGTGCCAGCAGTCCATCAGCGGGAGCTCTCAATGAGCAGTTCTTC.

This clonotype was seen a handful of times. The V call is TRBV11-2, the J call TRBJ2-5; D gene unclear. The germline CDR1 and CDR2 sequences are SGHAT and FQNNGV. The ends were cut back, 1 base at V and 2 bases at J, with 17 bases in the middle. The CDR3 has 17 residues. CDR3 coding DNA: TGTGCCAGCAGCTTAGTCGGCGGAGCTGACCCGCAAGAGACCCAGTACTTC. Translating gives CASSLVGGADPQETQYF.

The CDR3 spells CSVNRVPGELFF. The CDR3 bases are TGCAGCGTTAACAGGGTACCCGGGGAGCTGTTTTTT. The V and J genes are TRBV29-1 and TRBJ2-2, with D maybe TRBD1 (6 bases). CDR3 length equals 12 residues. V gave up 5 bases and J gave up 6 bases, with 10 bases separating them. In germline, CDR1 is SQVTM, CDR2 ANQGSEA.

This clonotype has just a few counts. V is TRBV2 and J is TRBJ1-4, with TRBD1 identical over 9 bases. Germline CDR1 is SNHLY and CDR2 is FYNNEI. The CDR3 covers 15 residues. Trimming cost V 5 bases and J 6 bases; bases outside gene matches: 7. The CDR3 DNA is TGTGCCAGCAGTAAAACGCGGACAGGGGATGAAAAACTGTTTTTT. Its protein is CASSKTRTGDEKLFF.

This clonotype was detected once. The gene calls are TRBV7-2 and TRBJ2-1; the D gene is possibly TRBD1 (6 bases). The V and J ends lost 2 bases and 5 bases respectively, with 13 bases between them. Germline CDR1 and CDR2: SGHTA and FQGNSA. This CDR3 spans 15 amino acids. The CDR3 spells CASSLIGTQNNEQFF. In DNA form, the CDR3 reads TGTGCCAGCAGCTTAATAGGGACACAAAACAATGAGCAGTTCTTC.

This clonotype occurred many times. The CDR3 bases are TGCAGCGTTGAAGATCGTCTTATGGAGACCCAGTACTTC. Protein product: CSVEDRLMETQYF. The chain combines TRBV29-1 with TRBJ2-5; D unclear. Germline loops: CDR1 SQVTM, CDR2 ANQGSEA. This CDR3 is 13 amino acids long. The germline V and J ends were trimmed by 0 bases and 5 bases, with 10 bases remaining between them.